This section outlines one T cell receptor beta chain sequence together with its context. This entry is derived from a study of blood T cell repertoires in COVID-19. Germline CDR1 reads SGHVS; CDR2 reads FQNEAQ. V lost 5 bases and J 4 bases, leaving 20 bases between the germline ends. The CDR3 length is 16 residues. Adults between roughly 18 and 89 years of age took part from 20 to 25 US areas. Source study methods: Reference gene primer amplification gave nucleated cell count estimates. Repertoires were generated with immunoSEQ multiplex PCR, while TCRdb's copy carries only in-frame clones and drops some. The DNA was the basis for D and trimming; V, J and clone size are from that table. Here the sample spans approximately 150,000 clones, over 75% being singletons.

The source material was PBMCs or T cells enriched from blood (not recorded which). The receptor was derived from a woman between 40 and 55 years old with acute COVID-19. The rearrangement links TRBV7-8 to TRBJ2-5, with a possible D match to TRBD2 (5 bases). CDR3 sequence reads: CASSVSVGVRRETQYF. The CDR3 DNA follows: TGTGCCAGCAGCGTTAGTGTGGGAGTTAGACGAGAGACCCAGTACTTC.